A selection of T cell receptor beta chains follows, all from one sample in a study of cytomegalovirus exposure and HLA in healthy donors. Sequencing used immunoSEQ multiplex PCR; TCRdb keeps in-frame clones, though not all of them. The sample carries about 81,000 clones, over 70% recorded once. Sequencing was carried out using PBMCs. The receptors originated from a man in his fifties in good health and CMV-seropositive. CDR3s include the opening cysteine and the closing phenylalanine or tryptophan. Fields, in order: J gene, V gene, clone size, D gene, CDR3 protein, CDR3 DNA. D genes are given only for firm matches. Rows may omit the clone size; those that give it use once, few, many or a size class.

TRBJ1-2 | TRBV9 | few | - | CASSVAGTGTYGYTF | TGTGCCAGCAGCGTAGCTGGAACAGGGACCTATGGCTACACCTTC
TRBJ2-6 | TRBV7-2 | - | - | CASSYGQTASGANVLTF | TGTGCCAGCAGCTACGGACAGACAGCCTCTGGGGCCAACGTCCTGACTTTC
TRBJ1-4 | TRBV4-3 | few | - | CASSQAGISTNEKLFF | TGCGCCAGCAGCCAAGCAGGGATTTCAACTAATGAAAAACTGTTTTTT
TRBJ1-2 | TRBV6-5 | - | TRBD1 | CATQGGNYGYTF | TGTGCCACCCAGGGGGGCAACTATGGCTACACCTTC
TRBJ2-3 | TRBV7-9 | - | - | CSSSPLEGITDTQYF | TGTTCCAGCAGCCCGCTGGAGGGGATCACAGATACGCAGTATTTT
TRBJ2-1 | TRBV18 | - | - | CASSRGQDLTYNEQFF | TGTGCCAGCTCACGGGGGCAGGACCTTACCTACAATGAGCAGTTCTTC
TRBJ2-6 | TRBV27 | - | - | CASSLMSPHGPIPSGANGLTF | TGTGCCAGCAGTTTAATGTCCCCGCACGGGCCCATTCCCTCTGGGGCCAACGGCCTGACTTTC
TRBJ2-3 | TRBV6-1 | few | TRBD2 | CASSATLGLGTDTQYF | TGTGCCAGCAGTGCAACTCTGGGACTAGGCACAGATACGCAGTATTTT
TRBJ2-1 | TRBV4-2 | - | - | CASSQLDSGRGVSYNEQFF | TGTGCCAGCAGCCAACTAGATTCTGGGCGCGGGGTCTCCTACAATGAGCAGTTCTTC
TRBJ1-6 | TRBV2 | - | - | CASITTGYSSSPLHF | TGTGCCAGCATCACTACGGGTTATTCTAGTTCACCCCTCCACTTT
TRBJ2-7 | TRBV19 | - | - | CASSHGGTMSEQYF | TGTGCCAGTAGTCACGGGGGTACGATGTCGGAGCAGTACTTC
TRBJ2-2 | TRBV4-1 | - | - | CASSQGSQGSGELFF | TGCGCCAGCAGCCAAGGCAGCCAGGGTTCCGGGGAGCTGTTTTTT
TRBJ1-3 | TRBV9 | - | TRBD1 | CASRGGLGVGNTIYF | TGTGCCAGCAGAGGGGGCTTGGGGGTAGGAAACACCATATATTTT
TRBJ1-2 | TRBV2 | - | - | CASSETSSNYGYTF | TGTGCCAGCAGTGAAACAAGTTCGAACTATGGCTACACCTTC
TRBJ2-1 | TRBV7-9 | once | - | CASSPGWGGLEQFF | TGTGCCAGCAGCCCGGGGTGGGGAGGTCTTGAGCAGTTCTTC
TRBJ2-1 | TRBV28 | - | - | CANSRQGGSYNEQFF | TGTGCCAATAGCCGTCAGGGTGGGTCCTACAATGAGCAGTTCTTC
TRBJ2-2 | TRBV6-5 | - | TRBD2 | CASSSELAGAVGELFF | TGTGCCAGCAGTTCCGAACTAGCGGGAGCTGTCGGGGAGCTGTTTTTT
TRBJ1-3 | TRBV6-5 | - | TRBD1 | CASRTGGQGNTIYF | TGTGCCAGCAGGACAGGGGGCCAGGGAAACACCATATATTTT
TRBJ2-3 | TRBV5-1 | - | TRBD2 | CASSGTSGSTDTQYF | TGCGCCAGCAGCGGGACTAGCGGCAGCACAGATACGCAGTATTTT
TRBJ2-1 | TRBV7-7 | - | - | CASSLNGNEQFF | TGTGCTAGCAGCTTAAACGGCAATGAGCAGTTCTTC
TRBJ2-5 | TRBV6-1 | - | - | CASSSGRETQYF | TGTGCCAGCAGTTCGGGTAGAGAGACCCAGTACTTC
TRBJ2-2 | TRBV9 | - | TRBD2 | CASSVLAGGPGTGELFF | TGTGCCAGCAGCGTACTAGCGGGAGGGCCAGGCACCGGGGAGCTGTTTTTT
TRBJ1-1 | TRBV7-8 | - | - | CASSPQGNTEAFF | TGTGCCAGCAGCCCTCAGGGGAACACTGAAGCTTTCTTT
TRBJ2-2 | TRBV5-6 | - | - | CASGGWGGGTGELFF | TGTGCCAGCGGGGGATGGGGGGGCGGAACCGGGGAGCTGTTTTTT
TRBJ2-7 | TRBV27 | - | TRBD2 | CASSPGTSGYEQYF | TGTGCCAGCAGTCCCGGGACTAGCGGATACGAGCAGTACTTC
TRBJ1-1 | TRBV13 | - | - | CASSSKQGWNTEAFF | TGTGCCAGCAGCTCTAAACAGGGCTGGAACACTGAAGCTTTCTTT
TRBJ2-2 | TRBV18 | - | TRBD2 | CASSGTRNTGELFF | TGTGCCAGCTCCGGGACTAGAAACACCGGGGAGCTGTTTTTT
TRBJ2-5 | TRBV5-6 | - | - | CASSLSRGRETQYF | TGTGCCAGCAGCTTGAGCCGGGGGAGAGAGACCCAGTACTTC
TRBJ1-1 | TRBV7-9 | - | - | CASNKGVTEAFF | TGTGCCAGCAACAAAGGGGTAACTGAAGCTTTCTTT
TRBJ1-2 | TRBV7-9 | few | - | CASSTGLIYGYTF | TGTGCCAGCAGCACGGGACTGATCTATGGCTACACCTTC
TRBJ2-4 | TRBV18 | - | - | CASSRGDKQNIQYF | TGTGCCAGCTCACGGGGCGATAAGCAGAACATTCAGTACTTC
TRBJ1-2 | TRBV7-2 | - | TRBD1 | CASSLTGTGGYTF | TGTGCCAGCAGCCTAACCGGGACAGGTGGCTACACCTTC
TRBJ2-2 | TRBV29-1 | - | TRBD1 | CSVVTTGTVNTGELFF | TGCAGCGTAGTTACAACCGGGACAGTTAACACCGGGGAGCTGTTTTTT
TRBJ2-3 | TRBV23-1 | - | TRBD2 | CASAGLAGDGGPDTQYF | TGCGCCAGCGCCGGGCTAGCGGGAGATGGGGGTCCAGATACGCAGTATTTT
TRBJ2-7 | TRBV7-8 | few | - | CASSLVGGDFSLAYEQYF | TGTGCCAGCAGCTTAGTAGGGGGGGATTTTTCTCTGGCCTACGAGCAGTACTTC
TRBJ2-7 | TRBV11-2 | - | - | CASRFTVRGYEQYF | TGTGCCAGCAGATTTACGGTTCGAGGGTACGAGCAGTACTTC
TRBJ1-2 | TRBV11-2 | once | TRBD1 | CASSLDGTGIYGYTF | TGTGCCAGCAGCTTAGACGGGACAGGAATCTATGGCTACACCTTC
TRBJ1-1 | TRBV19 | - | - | CASSIVGGSTEAFF | TGTGCCAGTAGTATAGTAGGAGGGAGCACTGAAGCTTTCTTT
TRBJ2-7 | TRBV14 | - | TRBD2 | CASSQAAGGHYEQYF | TGTGCCAGCAGCCAAGCTGCGGGAGGGCACTACGAGCAGTACTTC
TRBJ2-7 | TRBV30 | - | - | CAWSESGREYF | TGTGCCTGGAGTGAGTCTGGGCGGGAGTACTTC
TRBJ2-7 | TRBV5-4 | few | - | CASSPPGTPSYEQYF | TGTGCCAGCAGCCCGCCCGGGACACCCTCCTACGAGCAGTACTTC
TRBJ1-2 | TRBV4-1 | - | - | CASSQAAGVGYGYTF | TGCGCCAGCAGCCAAGCTGCAGGGGTGGGCTATGGCTACACCTTC
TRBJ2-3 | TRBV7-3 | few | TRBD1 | CASSRTGGPDTQYF | TGTGCCAGCAGCCGGACAGGGGGCCCGGATACGCAGTATTTT
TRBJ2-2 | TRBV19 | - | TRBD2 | CASKSGRADTGELFF | TGTGCCAGTAAGTCCGGGAGGGCGGACACCGGGGAGCTGTTTTTT
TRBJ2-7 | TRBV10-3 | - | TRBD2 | CAISDSGSGDEQYF | TGTGCCATCAGTGATAGCGGGAGCGGCGACGAGCAGTACTTC
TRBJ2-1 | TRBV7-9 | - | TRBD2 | CASSQWTSPHEQFF | TGTGCCAGCAGCCAATGGACTAGCCCCCATGAGCAGTTCTTC
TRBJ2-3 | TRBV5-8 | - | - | CASSSRGRTDTQYF | TGTGCCAGCAGCTCCCGGGGGAGGACAGATACGCAGTATTTT
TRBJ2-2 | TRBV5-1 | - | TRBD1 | CASGTGILNTGELFF | TGCGCCAGCGGGACAGGGATTCTCAACACCGGGGAGCTGTTTTTT
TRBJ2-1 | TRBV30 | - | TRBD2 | CAWSVTSGSDEQFF | TGTGCCTGGAGTGTGACTAGCGGGAGCGATGAGCAGTTCTTC
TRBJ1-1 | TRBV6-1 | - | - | CASTRGMDTEAFF | TGTGCCAGCACCAGGGGTATGGACACTGAAGCTTTCTTT